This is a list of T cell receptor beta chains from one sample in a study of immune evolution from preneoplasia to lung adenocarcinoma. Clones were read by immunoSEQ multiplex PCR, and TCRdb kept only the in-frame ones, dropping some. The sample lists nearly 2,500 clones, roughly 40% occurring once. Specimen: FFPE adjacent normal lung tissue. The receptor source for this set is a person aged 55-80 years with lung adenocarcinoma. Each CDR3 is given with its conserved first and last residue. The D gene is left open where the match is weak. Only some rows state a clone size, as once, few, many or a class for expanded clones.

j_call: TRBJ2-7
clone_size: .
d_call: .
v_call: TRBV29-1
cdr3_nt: TGCAGCGTTGAATCCCAGGGGAACGACGAGCAGTACTTC
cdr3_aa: CSVESQGNDEQYF

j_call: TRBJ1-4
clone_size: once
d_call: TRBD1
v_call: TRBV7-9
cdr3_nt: TGTGCCAGCAGCCCTAAAGACAGGGCGGGGGAAAAACTGTTTTTT
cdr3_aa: CASSPKDRAGEKLFF

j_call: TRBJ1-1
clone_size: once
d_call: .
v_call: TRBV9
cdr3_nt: TGTGCCAGCAGCGTAGTCGGGATGGGGAACACTGAAGCTTTCTTT
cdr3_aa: CASSVVGMGNTEAFF

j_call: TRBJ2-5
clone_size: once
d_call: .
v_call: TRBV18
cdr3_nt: TGTGCCAGCTCCCCCGGAGGGGGCCAAGAGACCCAGTACTTC
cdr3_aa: CASSPGGGQETQYF

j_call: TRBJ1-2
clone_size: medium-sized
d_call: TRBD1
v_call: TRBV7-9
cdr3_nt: TGTGCCAGCAGCCCCGGGACAGATCTCTATGGCTACACCTTC
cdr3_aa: CASSPGTDLYGYTF

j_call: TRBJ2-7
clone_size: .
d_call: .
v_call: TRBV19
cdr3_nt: TGTGCCAGTAGTATGGTTGACAGGTACGAGCAGTACTTC
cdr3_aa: CASSMVDRYEQYF

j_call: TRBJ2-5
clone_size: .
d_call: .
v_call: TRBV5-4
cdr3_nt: TGTGCCAGCAGCCCCCAGGAGGGCCAGAAGACCCAGTACTTC
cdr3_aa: CASSPQEGQKTQYF

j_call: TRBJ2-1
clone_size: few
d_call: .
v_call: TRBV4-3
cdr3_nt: TGCGCCAGCAGCCAAGACAGGACATGGCAGTTCTTC
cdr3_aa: CASSQDRTWQFF

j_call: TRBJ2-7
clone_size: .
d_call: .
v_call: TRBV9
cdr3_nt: TGTGCCAGCAGCGTAGGGGGTAGCGGATACGAGCAGTACTTC
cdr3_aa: CASSVGGSGYEQYF

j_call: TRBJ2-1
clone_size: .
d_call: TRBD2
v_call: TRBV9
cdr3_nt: TGTGCCAGCAGCGTAGAGTCTAGCGGGAGGGCCAGCTCCTACAATGAGCAGTTCTTC
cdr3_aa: CASSVESSGRASSYNEQFF

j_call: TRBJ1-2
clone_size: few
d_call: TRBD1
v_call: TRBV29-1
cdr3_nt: TGCAGCGTAACGGACAGGACTACAGGCTACACCTTC
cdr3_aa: CSVTDRTTGYTF

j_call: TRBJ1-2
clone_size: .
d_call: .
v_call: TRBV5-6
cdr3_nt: TGTGCCAGCAGCCGTCCTCTTGAGACGCGGTTAAGCTATGGCTACACCTTC
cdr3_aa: CASSRPLETRLSYGYTF

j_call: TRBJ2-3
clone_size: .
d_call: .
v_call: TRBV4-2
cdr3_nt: TGTGCCAGCACGCAAGGGACGGCTCTCACAGATACGCAGTATTTT
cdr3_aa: CASTQGTALTDTQYF

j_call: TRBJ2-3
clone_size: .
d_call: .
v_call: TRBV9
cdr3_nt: TGTGCCAGCAGCGTAGTTGGCCGATCCCTCACAGATACGCAGTATTTT
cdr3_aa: CASSVVGRSLTDTQYF

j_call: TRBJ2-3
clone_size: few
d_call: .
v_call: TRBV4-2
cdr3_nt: TGTGCCAGCAGCCGAGGAAGTGGGGGCACAGATACGCAGTATTTT
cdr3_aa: CASSRGSGGTDTQYF

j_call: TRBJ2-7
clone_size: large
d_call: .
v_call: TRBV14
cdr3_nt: TGTGCCAGCAGCGCGGACAACTCCTACGAGCAGTACTTC
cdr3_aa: CASSADNSYEQYF

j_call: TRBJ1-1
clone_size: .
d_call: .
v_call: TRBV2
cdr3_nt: TGTGCCAGCAGTCTCCAGGGATGGAGCACTGAAGCTTTCTTT
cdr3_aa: CASSLQGWSTEAFF

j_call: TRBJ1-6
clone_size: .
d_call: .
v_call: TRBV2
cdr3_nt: TGTGCCAGCACGGACACGCAACTCACACCCCTCCACTTT
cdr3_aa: CASTDTQLTPLHF

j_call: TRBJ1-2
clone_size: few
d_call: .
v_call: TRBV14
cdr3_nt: TGTGCCAGCAGCCCCCTAAAGACGACAGTGTCCGACTATGGCTACACCTTC
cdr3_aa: CASSPLKTTVSDYGYTF

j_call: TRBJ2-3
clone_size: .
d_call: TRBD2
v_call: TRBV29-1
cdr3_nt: TGCAGCGTTGCGGGACTAGCGGGAGAGACAGATACGCAGTATTTT
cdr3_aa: CSVAGLAGETDTQYF

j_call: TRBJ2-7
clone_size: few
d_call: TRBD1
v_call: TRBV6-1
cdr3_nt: TGTGCCAGCAGTGGCGGGACAGGGCTAACCTACGAGCAGTACTTC
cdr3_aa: CASSGGTGLTYEQYF

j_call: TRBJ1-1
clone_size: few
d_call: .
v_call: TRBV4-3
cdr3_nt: TGCGCCAGCAGCCAAGGGCGAGATCTTGAAGCTTTCTTT
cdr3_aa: CASSQGRDLEAFF

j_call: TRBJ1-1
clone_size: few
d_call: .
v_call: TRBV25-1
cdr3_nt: TGTGCCAGCGACATCTCGAACACTGAAGCTTTCTTT
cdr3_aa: CASDISNTEAFF

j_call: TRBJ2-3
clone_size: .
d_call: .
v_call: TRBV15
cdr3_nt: TGTGCCACCAGCAGGGGTATACTAGCCCTGAGCACAGATACGCAGTATTTT
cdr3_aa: CATSRGILALSTDTQYF

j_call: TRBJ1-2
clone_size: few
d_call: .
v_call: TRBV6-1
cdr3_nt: TGTGCCAGCAGTGAGCCCGGGACATTCTATGGCTACACCTTC
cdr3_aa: CASSEPGTFYGYTF

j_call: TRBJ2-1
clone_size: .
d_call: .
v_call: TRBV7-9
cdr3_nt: TGTGCCAGCAGTCCCCAGGGGTATGAGCAGTTCTTC
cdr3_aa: CASSPQGYEQFF

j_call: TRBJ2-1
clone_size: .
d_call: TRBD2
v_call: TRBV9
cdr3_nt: TGTGCCAGCAGCCCGGGGACTAGTGGTTACAATGAGCAGTTCTTC
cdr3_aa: CASSPGTSGYNEQFF

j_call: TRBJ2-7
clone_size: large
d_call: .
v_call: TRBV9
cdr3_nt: TGTGCCAGCAGCGTAGTGGGTCACGACGAGCAGTACTTC
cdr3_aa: CASSVVGHDEQYF

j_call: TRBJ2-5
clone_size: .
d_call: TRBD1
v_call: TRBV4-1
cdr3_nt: TGCGCCAGCAGCCAAGGTACAGGGGGCACAGAGACCCAGTACTTC
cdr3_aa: CASSQGTGGTETQYF

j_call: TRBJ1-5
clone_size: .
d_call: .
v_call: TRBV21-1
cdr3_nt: TGTGCCAGCAGCGACGACAGGGATAGCAATCAGCCCCAGCATTTT
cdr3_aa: CASSDDRDSNQPQHF

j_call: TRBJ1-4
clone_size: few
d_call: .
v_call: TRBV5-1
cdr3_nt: TGCGCCAGCAGGGCCCCAAATGAAAAACTGTTTTTT
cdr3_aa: CASRAPNEKLFF

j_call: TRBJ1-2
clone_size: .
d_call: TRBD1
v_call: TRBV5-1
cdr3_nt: TGCGCCAGCAGAGAAACAGGGGGGTATGGCTACACCTTC
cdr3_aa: CASRETGGYGYTF

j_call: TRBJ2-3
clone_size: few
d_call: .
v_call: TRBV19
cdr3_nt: TGTGCCAGTAGTCACAGGGAGACAGATACGCAGTATTTT
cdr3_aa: CASSHRETDTQYF

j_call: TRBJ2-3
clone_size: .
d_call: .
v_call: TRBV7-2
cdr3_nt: TGTGCCAGCAGCTTCAACTACCTAAGCACAGATACGCAGTATTTT
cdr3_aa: CASSFNYLSTDTQYF

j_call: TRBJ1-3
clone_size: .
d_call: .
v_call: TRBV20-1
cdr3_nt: TGCAGTGCTAGTCGGGGGGACACCATATATTTT
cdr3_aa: CSASRGDTIYF

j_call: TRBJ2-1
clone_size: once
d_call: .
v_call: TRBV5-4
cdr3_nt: TGTGCCAGCAGCTTATCTTTCAGCCTAGTCTCCTACAATGAGCAGTTCTTC
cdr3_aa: CASSLSFSLVSYNEQFF

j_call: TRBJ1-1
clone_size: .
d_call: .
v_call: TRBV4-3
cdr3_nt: TGCGCCAGCAGCCGGGGGAGGACCACTGAAGCTTTCTTT
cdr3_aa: CASSRGRTTEAFF

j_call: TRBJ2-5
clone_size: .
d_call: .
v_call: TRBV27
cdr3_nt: TGTGCCAGCAGTCAGACAAGACCCTCCCTGGAGACCCAGTACTTC
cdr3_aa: CASSQTRPSLETQYF

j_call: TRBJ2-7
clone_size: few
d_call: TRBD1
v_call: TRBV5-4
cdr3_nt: TGTGCCAGCAGCACGGACAGGACGGAATACGAGCAGTACTTC
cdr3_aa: CASSTDRTEYEQYF

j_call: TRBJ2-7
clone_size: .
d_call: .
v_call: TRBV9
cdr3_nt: TGTGCCAGCAGCGTAGACGGGGGCTCCTACGAGCAGTACTTC
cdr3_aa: CASSVDGGSYEQYF

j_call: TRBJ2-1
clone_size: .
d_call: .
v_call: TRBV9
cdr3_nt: TGTGCCAGCAGCGTAGGTCCAAACAATGAGCAGTTCTTC
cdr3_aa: CASSVGPNNEQFF

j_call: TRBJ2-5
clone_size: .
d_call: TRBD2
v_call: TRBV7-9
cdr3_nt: TGTGCCAGCAGCTTAGCGGGCGGGAGGGCCCTAAAGACCCAGTACTTC
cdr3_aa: CASSLAGGRALKTQYF

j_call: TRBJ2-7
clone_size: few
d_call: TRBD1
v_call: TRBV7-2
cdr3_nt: TGTGCCAGCAGCTTAGGGACAGGGACCTACGAGCAGTACTTC
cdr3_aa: CASSLGTGTYEQYF

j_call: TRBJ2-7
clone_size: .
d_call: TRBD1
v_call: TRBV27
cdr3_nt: TGTGCCAGCAACTTAAAGGCGACAGGGGGCAACGAGCAGTACTTC
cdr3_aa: CASNLKATGGNEQYF

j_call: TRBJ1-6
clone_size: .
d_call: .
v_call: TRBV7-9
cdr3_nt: TGTGCCAGCAGCCGTCCAGGGGTCGGATCACCCCTCCACTTT
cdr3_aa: CASSRPGVGSPLHF

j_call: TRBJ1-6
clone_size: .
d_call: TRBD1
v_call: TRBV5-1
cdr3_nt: TGCGCCAGCGGTGACAGGGACGGACCCCTCCACTTT
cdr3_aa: CASGDRDGPLHF

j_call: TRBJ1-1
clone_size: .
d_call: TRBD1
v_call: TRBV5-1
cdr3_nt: TGCGCCAGCAGCTTACAGGGGGACGGGACTGAAGCTTTCTTT
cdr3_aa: CASSLQGDGTEAFF

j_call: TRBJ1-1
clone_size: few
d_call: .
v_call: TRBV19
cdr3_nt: TGTGCCAGTAGTGTCAGTCTTGAAGCTTTCTTT
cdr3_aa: CASSVSLEAFF

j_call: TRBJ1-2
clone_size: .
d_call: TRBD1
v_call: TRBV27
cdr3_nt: TGTGCCAGCAGTTTCAGGGGGGATCTTAACTATGGCTACACCTTC
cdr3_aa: CASSFRGDLNYGYTF

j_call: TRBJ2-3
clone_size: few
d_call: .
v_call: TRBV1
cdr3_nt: TGCACCAGCAGCATTAGCGGATTGGGCACAGATACGCAGTATTTT
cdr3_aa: CTSSISGLGTDTQYF

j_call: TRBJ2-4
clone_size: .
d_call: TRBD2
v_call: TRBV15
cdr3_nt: TGTGCCACCAGCGCGTCTGTACTAGCGGGCCTCAAAAACATTCAGTACTTC
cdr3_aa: CATSASVLAGLKNIQYF

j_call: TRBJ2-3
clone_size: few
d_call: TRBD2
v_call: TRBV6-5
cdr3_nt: TGTGCCAGCACTGGGGGGGTAAGGACAGATACGCAGTATTTT
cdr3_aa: CASTGGVRTDTQYF

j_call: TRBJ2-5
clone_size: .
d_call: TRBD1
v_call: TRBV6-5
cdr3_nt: TGTGCCACCCGATGGACAGGGGCCCAAGAGACCCAGTACTTC
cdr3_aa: CATRWTGAQETQYF

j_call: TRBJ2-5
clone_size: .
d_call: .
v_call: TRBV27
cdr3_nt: TGTGCCAGCAGTTTATCCAGGACAAGACAAGAGACCCAGTACTTC
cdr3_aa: CASSLSRTRQETQYF

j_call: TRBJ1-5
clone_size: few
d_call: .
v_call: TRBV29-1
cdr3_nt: TGCAGCGCCGTGGAAGATCTCTATAGCAATCAGCCCCAGCATTTT
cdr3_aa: CSAVEDLYSNQPQHF